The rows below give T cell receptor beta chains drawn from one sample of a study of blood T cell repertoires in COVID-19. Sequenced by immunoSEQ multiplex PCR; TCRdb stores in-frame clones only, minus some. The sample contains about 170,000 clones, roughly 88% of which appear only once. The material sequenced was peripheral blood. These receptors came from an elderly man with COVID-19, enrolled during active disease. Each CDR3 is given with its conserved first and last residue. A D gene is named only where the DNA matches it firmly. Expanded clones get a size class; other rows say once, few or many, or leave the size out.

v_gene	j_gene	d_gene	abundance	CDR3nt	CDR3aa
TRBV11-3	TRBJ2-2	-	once	TGTGCCAGCACCTTGGCGGGGGCCACCGGGGAGCTGTTTTTT	CASTLAGATGELFF
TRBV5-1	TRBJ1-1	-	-	TGCGCCAGCAGCTTGGGGAGTGTAGGCACTGAAGCTTTCTTT	CASSLGSVGTEAFF
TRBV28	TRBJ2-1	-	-	TGTGCCAGCATAGGAGGGTTCCGTAACAATGAGCAGTTCTTC	CASIGGFRNNEQFF
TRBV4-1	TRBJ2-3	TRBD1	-	TGCGCCAGCAGCCGAACCGGGACAGGGACCGCAGATACGCAGTATTTT	CASSRTGTGTADTQYF
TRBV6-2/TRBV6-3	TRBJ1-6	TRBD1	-	TGTGCCAGCAGTCGCCGGGACAGGGACAATTCACCCCTCCACTTT	CASSRRDRDNSPLHF
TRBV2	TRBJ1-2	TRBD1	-	TGTGCCAGCAGTGAACCGGGGACAGTCCGGCAGTATGGCTACACCTTC	CASSEPGTVRQYGYTF
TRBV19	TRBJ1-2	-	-	TGTGCCAGTAGTATCGACAGGAACTATGGCTACACCTTC	CASSIDRNYGYTF
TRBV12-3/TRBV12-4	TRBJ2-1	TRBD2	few	TGTGCCAGCAGATTATCTAGCGGATATGAGCAGTTCTTC	CASRLSSGYEQFF
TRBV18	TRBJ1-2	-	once	TGTGCCAGCTCACCAGTCAGGCCCCGAGAAAACTATGGCTACACCTTC	CASSPVRPRENYGYTF
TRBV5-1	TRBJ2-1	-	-	TGCGCCAGCAGCTCAACCGGCCCTAGCTCCTACAATGAGCAGTTCTTC	CASSSTGPSSYNEQFF
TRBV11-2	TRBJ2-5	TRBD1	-	TGTGCCAGCAGCACTGGGACAGTTGGAGAGACCCAGTACTTC	CASSTGTVGETQYF
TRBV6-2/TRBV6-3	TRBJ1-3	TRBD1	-	TGTGCCAGCAGTTACTCCGGGACAGGGGGCGGAAGCTCTGGAAACACCATATATTTT	CASSYSGTGGGSSGNTIYF
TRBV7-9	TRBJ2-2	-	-	TGTGCCAGCAGCTTAGCTTGGAGAAACACCGGGGAGCTGTTTTTT	CASSLAWRNTGELFF
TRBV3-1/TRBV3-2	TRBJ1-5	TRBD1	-	TGTGCCAGCTCTTTTGGGACAGGGTTCGGTCAGCCCCAGCATTTT	CASSFGTGFGQPQHF
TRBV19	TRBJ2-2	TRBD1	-	TGTGCCAGTAACCTGGCAGGGGGCACCGGGGAGCTGTTTTTT	CASNLAGGTGELFF
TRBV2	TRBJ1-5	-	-	TGTGCCAGCATGGGGGGGGCTTTACAGCCCCAGCATTTT	CASMGGALQPQHF
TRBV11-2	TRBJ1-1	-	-	TGTGCCAGCAGCTTAGCTTTAGGCCCAAGGGGGACTGAAGCTTTCTTT	CASSLALGPRGTEAFF
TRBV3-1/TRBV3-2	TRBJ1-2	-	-	TGTGCCAGCAGCCTCACCCCCGGGACTCCTGGCTACACCTTC	CASSLTPGTPGYTF
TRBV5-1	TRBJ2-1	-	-	TGCGCCAGCAGCTTGCAGTTCAATGAGCAGTTCTTC	CASSLQFNEQFF
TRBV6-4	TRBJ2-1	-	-	TGTGCCAGCAGTGACGGTTGGGGCAGTCGGTTCTTC	CASSDGWGSRFF
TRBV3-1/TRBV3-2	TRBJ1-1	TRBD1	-	TGTGCCAGCAGCCAAAGGACAGGGGCCACTGAAGCTTTCTTT	CASSQRTGATEAFF
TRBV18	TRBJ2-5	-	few	TGTGCCAGCTCACCAAGGGGGGAGACCCAGTACTTC	CASSPRGETQYF